Below are 3 T cell receptor beta chains sequenced from a single sample in a study of synovial regulatory T cells in juvenile arthritis. This table comes from immunoSEQ multiplex PCR, and its TCRdb copy is limited to in-frame clones, with some not included. The data show just under 10,000 clones, and the top ten clones hold roughly 0.99%. The sample consisted of Treg cells from blood. The subset: remaining (HLA-DR-negative) circulating blood Treg cells. These receptors all come from a donor aged 2-35 years with juvenile idiopathic arthritis.

V gene TRBV14 combines with J gene TRBJ2-7; TCRdb returns TRBD1, unconfirmable since there is no DNA. This CDR3 has 13 residues. DNA is not recorded here. The germline gives CDR1 SGHDN, CDR2 FVKESK. The CDR3 loop reads CASRRTGHYEQYF. The whole variable domain, remainder taken from reference TRBV14 and TRBJ2-7, is EAGVTQFPSHSVIEKGQTVTLRCDPISGHDNLYWYRRVMGKEIKFLLHFVKESKQDESGMPNNRFLAERTGGTYSTLKVQPAELEDSGVYFCASRRTGHYEQYFGPGTRLTVT.

The chain couples TRBV6-6 to TRBJ2-4; the TCRdb D gene call, TRBD2, has no DNA to confirm it. Germline V gene data show CDR1 as MNHNY and CDR2 as SVGAGI (reference sequence). CDR3 size: 12 residues. No DNA was logged. CDR3 protein: CASSPHQGLAYF.

This rearrangement joins TRBV7-6 to TRBJ1-1. The CDR3 has 12 amino acids. The DNA is not on file. In germline, CDR1 is SGHVS, CDR2 FNYEAQ. This CDR3 is CASSPGWAEAFF.